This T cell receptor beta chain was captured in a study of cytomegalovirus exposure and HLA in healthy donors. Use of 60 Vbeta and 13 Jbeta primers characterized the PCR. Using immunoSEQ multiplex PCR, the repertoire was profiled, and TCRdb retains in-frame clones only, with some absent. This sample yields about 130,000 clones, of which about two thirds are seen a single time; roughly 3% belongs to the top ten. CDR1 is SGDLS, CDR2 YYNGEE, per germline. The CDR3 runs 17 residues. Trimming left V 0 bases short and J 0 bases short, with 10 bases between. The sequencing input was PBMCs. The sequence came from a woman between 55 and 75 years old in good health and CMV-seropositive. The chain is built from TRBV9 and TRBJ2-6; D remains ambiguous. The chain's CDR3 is CASSVGAGNSGANVLTF. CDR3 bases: TGTGCCAGCAGCGTAGGGGCAGGAAACTCTGGGGCCAACGTCCTGACTTTC.